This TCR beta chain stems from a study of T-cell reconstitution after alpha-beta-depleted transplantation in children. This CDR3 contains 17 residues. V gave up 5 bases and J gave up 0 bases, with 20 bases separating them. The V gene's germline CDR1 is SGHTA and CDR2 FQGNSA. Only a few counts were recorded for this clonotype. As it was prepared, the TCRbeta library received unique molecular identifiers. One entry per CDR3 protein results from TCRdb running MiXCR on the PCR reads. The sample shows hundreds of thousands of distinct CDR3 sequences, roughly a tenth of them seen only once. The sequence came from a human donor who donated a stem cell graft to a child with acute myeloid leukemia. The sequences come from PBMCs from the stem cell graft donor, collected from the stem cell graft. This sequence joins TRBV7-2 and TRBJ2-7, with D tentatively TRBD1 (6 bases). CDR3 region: CASSLGQLGTFSYEQYF. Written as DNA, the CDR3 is TGTGCCAGCAGCCTAGGACAGCTTGGAACCTTCTCCTACGAGCAGTACTTC. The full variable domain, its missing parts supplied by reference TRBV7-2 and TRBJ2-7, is GAGVSQSPSNKVTEKGKDVELRCDPISGHTALYWYRQSLGQGLEFLIYFQGNSAPDKSGLPSDRFSAERTGGSVSTLTIQRTQQEDSAVYLCASSLGQLGTFSYEQYFGPGTRLTVT.